The rows below give T cell receptor beta chains drawn from one sample of a study of T cells in narcolepsy. Generated by immunoSEQ multiplex PCR, the TCRdb table keeps only in-frame clones and is missing some. The sample carries around 35,000 clones, about nine tenths recorded once. The sequenced sample consisted of CD45RA- memory CD4+ T cells from PBMCs. These TCRs come from a human donor with narcolepsy. The CDR3 runs from the conserved cysteine through the conserved F or W. The D gene is left open where the match is weak. Clone size, where shown, is once, few, many, or a class for clones that have expanded.

>TRBV30|TRBJ2-1|.|.
CAWSVPEDEQFF
TGTGCCTGGAGCGTCCCCGAGGATGAGCAGTTCTTC
>TRBV30|TRBJ2-6|.|.
CAWSWGAEGTHRSGANVLTF
TGTGCCTGGAGTTGGGGGGCTGAAGGGACCCACCGATCTGGGGCCAACGTCCTGACTTTC
>TRBV10-3|TRBJ1-2|TRBD1|.
CAISPGQGAIYGYTF
TGTGCCATCAGCCCCGGACAGGGGGCAATCTATGGCTACACCTTC
>TRBV5-1|TRBJ1-1|.|.
CASSPDRQVTEAFF
TGCGCCAGCAGCCCGGACAGACAAGTAACTGAAGCTTTCTTT
>TRBV29-1|TRBJ1-2|.|.
CSVDSGAPHGYTF
TGCAGCGTCGACTCCGGGGCGCCCCATGGCTACACCTTC
>TRBV30|TRBJ1-1|.|.
CAWSGRTAKREAFF
TGTGCCTGGAGTGGCAGGACAGCCAAAAGGGAAGCTTTCTTT
>TRBV9|TRBJ2-2|.|once
CASGGGRTGELFF
TGTGCCAGCGGTGGGGGTCGAACCGGGGAGCTGTTTTTT
>TRBV6-1|TRBJ2-4|TRBD1|.
CASSEWGQNIQYF
TGTGCCAGCAGTGAATGGGGACAGAACATTCAGTACTTC
>TRBV30|TRBJ1-1|.|.
CAWSVGGGNTEAFF
TGTGCCTGGAGTGTTGGGGGTGGGAACACTGAAGCTTTCTTT
>TRBV7-8|TRBJ2-1|TRBD1|.
CASSRTGGWNEQFF
TGTGCCAGCAGCCGTACAGGGGGCTGGAATGAGCAGTTCTTC
>TRBV14|TRBJ1-3|.|.
CASSHDGRYSGNTIYF
TGTGCCAGCAGCCATGACGGGCGGTACTCTGGAAACACCATATATTTT
>TRBV27|TRBJ1-1|.|.
CASSTFRGPPEAFF
TGTGCCAGCAGTACTTTCAGGGGTCCCCCTGAAGCTTTCTTT
>TRBV10-1|TRBJ1-6|.|.
CASSEGYINSPLHF
TGCGCCAGCAGTGAGGGGTATATAAATTCACCCCTCCACTTT
>TRBV5-1|TRBJ1-6|TRBD1|.
CASSAQTGRSYNSPLHF
TGCGCCAGCAGCGCCCAGACAGGGCGCTCCTATAATTCACCCCTCCACTTT
>TRBV10-1|TRBJ2-5|.|.
CASSELGKETQYF
TGCGCCAGCAGTGAGTTGGGGAAAGAGACCCAGTACTTC
>TRBV10-3|TRBJ1-2|TRBD1|.
CAISEGTGGSNYGYTF
TGTGCCATCAGTGAGGGGACAGGGGGATCAAACTATGGCTACACCTTC
>TRBV4-3|TRBJ1-1|.|.
CASSHPGVATEAFF
TGCGCCAGCAGCCACCCAGGGGTAGCCACTGAAGCTTTCTTT
>TRBV18|TRBJ2-1|TRBD2|.
CASSPGTSGNEQFF
TGTGCCAGCTCACCTGGGACTAGCGGGAATGAGCAGTTCTTC
>TRBV7-8|TRBJ1-1|.|.
CASSLQWTENTEAFF
TGTGCCAGCAGCTTACAATGGACAGAGAACACTGAAGCTTTCTTT
>TRBV6-5|TRBJ2-5|.|.
CASGTGETQYF
TGTGCCAGCGGGACTGGAGAGACCCAGTACTTC
>TRBV19|TRBJ1-2|.|.
CASSIGRPGARYGYTF
TGTGCCAGTAGTATTGGGCGCCCAGGGGCACGGTATGGCTACACCTTC
>TRBV4-3|TRBJ1-5|.|.
CASSQAPPGPGVNQPQHF
TGCGCCAGCAGCCAAGCTCCCCCGGGACCAGGGGTAAATCAGCCCCAGCATTTT
>TRBV6-5|TRBJ2-3|.|.
CASSRGGMQYF
TGTGCCAGCAGCCGAGGGGGGATGCAGTATTTT